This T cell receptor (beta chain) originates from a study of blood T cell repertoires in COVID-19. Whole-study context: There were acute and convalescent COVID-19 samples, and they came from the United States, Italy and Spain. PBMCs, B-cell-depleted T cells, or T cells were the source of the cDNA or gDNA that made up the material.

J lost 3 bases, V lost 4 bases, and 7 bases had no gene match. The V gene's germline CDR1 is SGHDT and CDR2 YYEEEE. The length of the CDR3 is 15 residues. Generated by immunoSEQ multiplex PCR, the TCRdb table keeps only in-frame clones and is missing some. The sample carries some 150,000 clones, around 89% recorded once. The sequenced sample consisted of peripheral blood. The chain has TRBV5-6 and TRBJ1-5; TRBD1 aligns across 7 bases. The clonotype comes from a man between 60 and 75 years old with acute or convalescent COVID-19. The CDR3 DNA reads TGTGCCAGCAGCAAAAGACAGGGTCACAATCAGCCCCAGCATTTT. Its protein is CASSKRQGHNQPQHF.